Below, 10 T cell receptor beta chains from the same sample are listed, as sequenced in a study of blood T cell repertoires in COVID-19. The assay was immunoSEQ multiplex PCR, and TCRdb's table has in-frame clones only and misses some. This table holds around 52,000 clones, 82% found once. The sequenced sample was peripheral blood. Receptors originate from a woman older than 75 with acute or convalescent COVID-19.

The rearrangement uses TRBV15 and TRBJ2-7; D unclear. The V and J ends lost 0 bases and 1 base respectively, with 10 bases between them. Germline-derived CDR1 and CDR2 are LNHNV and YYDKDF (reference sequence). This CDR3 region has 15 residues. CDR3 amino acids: CATSRELRGSYEQYF. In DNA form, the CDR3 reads TGTGCCACCAGCAGAGAACTACGCGGATCCTACGAGCAGTACTTC.

The CDR3: CASSVGTGLIETQYF. The CDR3 DNA sequence: TGTGCCAGCAGTGTCGGGACAGGACTCATAGAGACCCAGTACTTC. This chain links TRBV2 with TRBJ2-5; the match to TRBD1 covers 8 bases. There are 15 residues in the CDR3. The germline CDR1 and CDR2 sequences are SNHLY and FYNNEI. After removal of 4 bases from V and 4 bases from J, the junction contained 8 bases not matched to a gene.

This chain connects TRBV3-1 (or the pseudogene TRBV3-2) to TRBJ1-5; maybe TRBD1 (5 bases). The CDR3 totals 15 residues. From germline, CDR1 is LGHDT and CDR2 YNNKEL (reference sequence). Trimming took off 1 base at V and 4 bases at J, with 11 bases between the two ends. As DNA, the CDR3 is TGTGCCAGCAGCCAAGGCGGGGCAGGTAATCAGCCCCAGCATTTT. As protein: CASSQGGAGNQPQHF.

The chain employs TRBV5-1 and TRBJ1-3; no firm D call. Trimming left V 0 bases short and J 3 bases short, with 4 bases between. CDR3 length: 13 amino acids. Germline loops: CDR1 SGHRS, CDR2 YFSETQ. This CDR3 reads CASSLGHGNTIYF. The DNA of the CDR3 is TGCGCCAGCAGCTTGGGTCATGGAAACACCATATATTTT.

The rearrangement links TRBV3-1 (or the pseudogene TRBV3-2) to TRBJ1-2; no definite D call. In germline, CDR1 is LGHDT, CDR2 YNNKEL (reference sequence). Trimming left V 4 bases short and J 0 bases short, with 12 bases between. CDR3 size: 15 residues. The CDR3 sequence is CASSPTITANYGYTF. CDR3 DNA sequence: TGTGCCAGCAGCCCTACTATTACCGCTAACTATGGCTACACCTTC.

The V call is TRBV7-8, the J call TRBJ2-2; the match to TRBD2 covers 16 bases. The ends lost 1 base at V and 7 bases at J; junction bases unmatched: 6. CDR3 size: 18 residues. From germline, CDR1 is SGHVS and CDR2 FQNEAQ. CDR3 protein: CASSLVGTSGGAIGELFF. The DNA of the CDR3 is TGTGCCAGCAGCTTAGTGGGGACTAGCGGGGGGGCCATCGGGGAGCTGTTTTTT.

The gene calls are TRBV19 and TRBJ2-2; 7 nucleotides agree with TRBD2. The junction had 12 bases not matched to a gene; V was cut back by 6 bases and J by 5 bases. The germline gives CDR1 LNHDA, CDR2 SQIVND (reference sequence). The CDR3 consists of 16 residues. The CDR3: CASRGQASGVTGELFF. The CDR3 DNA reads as TGTGCCAGTAGAGGGCAGGCTAGCGGAGTGACCGGGGAGCTGTTTTTT.

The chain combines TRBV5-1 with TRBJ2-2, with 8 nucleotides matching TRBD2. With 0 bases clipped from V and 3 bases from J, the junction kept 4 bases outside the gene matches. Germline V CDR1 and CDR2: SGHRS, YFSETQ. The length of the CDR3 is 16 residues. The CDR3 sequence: CASSLALAGYTGELFF. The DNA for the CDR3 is TGCGCCAGCAGCTTGGCTTTAGCGGGATACACCGGGGAGCTGTTTTTT.

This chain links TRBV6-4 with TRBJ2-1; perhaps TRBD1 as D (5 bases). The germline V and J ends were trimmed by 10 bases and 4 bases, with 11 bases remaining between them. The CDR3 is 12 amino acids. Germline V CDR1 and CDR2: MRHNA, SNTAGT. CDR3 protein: CANLSGYNEQFF. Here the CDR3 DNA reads TGTGCCAATCTATCAGGGTACAATGAGCAGTTCTTC.

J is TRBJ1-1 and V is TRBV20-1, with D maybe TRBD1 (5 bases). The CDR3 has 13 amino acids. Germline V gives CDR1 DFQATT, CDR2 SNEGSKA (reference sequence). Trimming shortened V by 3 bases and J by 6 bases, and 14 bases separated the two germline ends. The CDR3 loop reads CSASVPGRAEAFF. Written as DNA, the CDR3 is TGCAGTGCTAGTGTACCAGGGCGCGCTGAAGCTTTCTTT.